The entry that follows covers one TCR beta chain sequence. The antigen remains unidentified. In the PCR, 60 Vbeta and 13 Jbeta primers were used. TCRdb keeps only in-frame clones here, not all; method: immunoSEQ multiplex PCR. The sample yields 80,000 to 95,000 clones, 60% to 85% seen once. This entry belongs to a study of cytomegalovirus exposure and HLA in healthy donors. Study-level results: Upon later analysis, HLA-associated TCR beta chains proved more clonally expanded than other, equally common chains.

Per germline, CDR1 SGHAT and CDR2 FQNNGV. This CDR3 region has 14 residues. The V gene end was trimmed by 3 bases and the J gene end by 2 bases; junction bases not matched to a gene: 2. Input material: PBMCs. The chain employs TRBV11-2 and TRBJ2-5, with 8 nucleotides matching TRBD2. The TCR was taken from a man between 18 and 35 years old in good health and CMV-seropositive. CDR3: CASSFSGIQETQYF. CDR3 DNA sequence: TGTGCCAGCAGCTTTAGCGGGATTCAAGAGACCCAGTACTTC.